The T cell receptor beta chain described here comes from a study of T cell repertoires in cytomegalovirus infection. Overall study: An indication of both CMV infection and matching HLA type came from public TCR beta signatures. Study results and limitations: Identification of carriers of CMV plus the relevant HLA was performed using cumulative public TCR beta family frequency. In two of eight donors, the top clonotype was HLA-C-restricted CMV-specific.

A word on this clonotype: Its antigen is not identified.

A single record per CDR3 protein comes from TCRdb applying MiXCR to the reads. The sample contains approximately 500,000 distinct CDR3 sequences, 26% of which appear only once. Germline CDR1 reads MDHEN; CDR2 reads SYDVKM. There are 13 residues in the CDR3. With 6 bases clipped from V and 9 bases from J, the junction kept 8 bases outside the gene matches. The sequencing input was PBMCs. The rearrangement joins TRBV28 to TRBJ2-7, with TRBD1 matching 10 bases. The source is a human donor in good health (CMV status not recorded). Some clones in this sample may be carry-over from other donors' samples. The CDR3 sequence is CASSSDRGNRQYF. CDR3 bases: TGTGCCAGCAGCTCGGACAGGGGGAACAGGCAGTACTTC.